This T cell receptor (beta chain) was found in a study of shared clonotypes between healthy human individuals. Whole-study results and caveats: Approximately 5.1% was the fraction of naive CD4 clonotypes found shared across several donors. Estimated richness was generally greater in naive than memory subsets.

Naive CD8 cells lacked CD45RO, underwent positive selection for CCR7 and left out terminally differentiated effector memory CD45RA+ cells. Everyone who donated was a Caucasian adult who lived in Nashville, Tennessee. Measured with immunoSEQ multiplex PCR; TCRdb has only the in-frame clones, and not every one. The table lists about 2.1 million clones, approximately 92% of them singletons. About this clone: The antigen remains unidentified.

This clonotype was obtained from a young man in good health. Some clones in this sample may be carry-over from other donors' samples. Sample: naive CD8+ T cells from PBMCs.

CDR3: CASSLRGPYETDEQFF. The DNA for the CDR3 is TGTGCCAGCAGTTTAAGGGGACCCTATGAAACGGATGAGCAGTTCTTC. V usage is TRBV27 and J usage is TRBJ2-1; D may correspond to TRBD1 or TRBD2 (5 bases each). The V gene lost 2 bases and the J gene lost 8 bases, with 19 bases spanning the gap. The CDR3 consists of 16 residues. CDR1 and CDR2 (germline): MNHEY, SMNVEV (reference sequence).